This TCR beta chain was retrieved from a study of T cell repertoires in cytomegalovirus infection. General study findings and limits: Carriage of CMV together with the relevant HLA was identifiable through cumulative public TCR beta family frequency.

This CDR3 contains 16 residues. V lost 4 bases to trimming and J lost 2 bases, with 17 bases between them. Germline CDR1 SGHDN, CDR2 FVKESK. For this clonotype: The antigen remains undetermined.

TCRdb called the reads again in MiXCR, with one record for every CDR3 protein. The sample shows roughly 230,000 distinct CDR3 sequences, roughly 20% of them seen only once. The chain combines TRBV14 with TRBJ1-2, with D perhaps matching TRBD1 (6 bases). The sequence was obtained from a human donor in good health (CMV status not recorded). Some clones in this sample may be carry-over from other donors' samples. Material: CD8+ T cells from PBMCs. The CDR3 region is CASSPPDLTGNYGYTF. CDR3 bases: TGTGCCAGCAGCCCACCCGACCTGACAGGAAACTATGGCTACACCTTC.